This T cell receptor (beta chain) is drawn from a study of monozygotic twins with inflammatory bowel disease. This CDR3 has 16 amino acids. TCRdb derives one entry per CDR3 protein from the 5' RACE reads, leaving out DNA. The data include some 99,000 distinct CDR3 sequences; the top ten clones carry 9.5% to 15%. The clonotype was recovered from a human donor with ulcerative colitis or Crohn's disease, or a healthy co-twin of an affected twin (not recorded which). The chain has TRBV12-3 or TRBV12-4 and TRBJ2-3. Sequenced input: blood. This CDR3 reads CASSAQTGYSTDTQYF.